This T cell receptor (beta chain) was recorded in a study of T cells in tuberculosis. Assay: immunoSEQ multiplex PCR; the TCRdb copy retains only in-frame clones and omits some. The sample has under 45,000 clones, roughly 96% seen once; the top ten hold 3.5% to 4.5%. This CDR3 has 15 residues. The ends were cut back, 0 bases at V and 1 base at J, with 9 bases in the middle. Germline V gene lookup returns CDR1 LNHNV and CDR2 YYDKDF (reference sequence). This receptor was taken from a donor aged 5 to 30 with latent tuberculosis or without tuberculosis infection. This sequence joins TRBV15 and TRBJ1-1; D unclear. The sample was PBMCs. In DNA form, the CDR3 reads TGTGCCACCAGCAGAGATTGGGAGCAGAACACTGAAGCTTTCTTT. Translated, it gives CATSRDWEQNTEAFF.